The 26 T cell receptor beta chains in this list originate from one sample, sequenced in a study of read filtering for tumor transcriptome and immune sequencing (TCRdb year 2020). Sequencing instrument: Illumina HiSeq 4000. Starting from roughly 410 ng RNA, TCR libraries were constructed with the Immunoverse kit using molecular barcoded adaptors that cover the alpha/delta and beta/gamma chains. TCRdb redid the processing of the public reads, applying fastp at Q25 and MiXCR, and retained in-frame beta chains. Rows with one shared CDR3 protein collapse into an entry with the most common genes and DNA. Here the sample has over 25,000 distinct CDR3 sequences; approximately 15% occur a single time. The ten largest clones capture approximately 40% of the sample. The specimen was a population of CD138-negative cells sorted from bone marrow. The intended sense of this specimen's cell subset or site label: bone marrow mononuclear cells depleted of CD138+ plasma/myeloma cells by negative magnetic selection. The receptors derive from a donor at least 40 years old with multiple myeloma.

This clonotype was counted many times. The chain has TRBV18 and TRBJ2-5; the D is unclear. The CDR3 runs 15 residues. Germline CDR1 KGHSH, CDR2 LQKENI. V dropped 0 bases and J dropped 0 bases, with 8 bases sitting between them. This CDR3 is CASSPPNSHQETQYF. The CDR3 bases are TGTGCCAGCTCACCACCGAACTCCCACCAAGAGACCCAGTACTTC. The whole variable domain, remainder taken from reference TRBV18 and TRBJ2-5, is NAGVMQNPRHLVRRRGQEARLRCSPMKGHSHVYWYRQLPEEGLKFMVYLQKENIIDESGMPKERFSAEFPKEGPSILRIQQVVRGDSAAYFCASSPPNSHQETQYFGPGTRLLVL.

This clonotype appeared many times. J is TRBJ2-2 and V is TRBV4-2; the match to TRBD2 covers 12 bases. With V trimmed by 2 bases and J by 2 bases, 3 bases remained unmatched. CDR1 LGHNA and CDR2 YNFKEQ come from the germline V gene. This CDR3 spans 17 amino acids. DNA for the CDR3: TGTGCCAGCAGCCAATCTAGCGGGAGGGGAAACACCGGGGAGCTGTTTTTT. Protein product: CASSQSSGRGNTGELFF.

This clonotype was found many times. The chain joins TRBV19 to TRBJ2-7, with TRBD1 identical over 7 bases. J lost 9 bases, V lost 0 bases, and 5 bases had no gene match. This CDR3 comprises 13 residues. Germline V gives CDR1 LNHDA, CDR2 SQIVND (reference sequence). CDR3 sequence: CASSIDPSGGQYF. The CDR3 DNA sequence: TGTGCCAGTAGTATAGATCCGTCAGGGGGGCAGTACTTC.

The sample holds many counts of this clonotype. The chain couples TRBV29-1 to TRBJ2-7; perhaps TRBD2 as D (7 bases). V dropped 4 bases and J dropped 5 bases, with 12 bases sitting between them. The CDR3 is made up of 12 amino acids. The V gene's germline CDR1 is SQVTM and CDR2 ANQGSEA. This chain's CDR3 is CSVGEGGDEQYF. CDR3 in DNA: TGCAGCGTTGGGGAGGGGGGGGACGAGCAGTACTTC.

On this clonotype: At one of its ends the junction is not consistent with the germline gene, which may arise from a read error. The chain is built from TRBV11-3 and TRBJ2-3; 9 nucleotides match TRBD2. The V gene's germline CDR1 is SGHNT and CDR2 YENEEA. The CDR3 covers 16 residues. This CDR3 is CASSLQPSGNTGTQYF. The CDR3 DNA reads TGTGCCAGCAGCTTACAGCCTAGCGGGAACACAGGTACGCAGTATTTT.

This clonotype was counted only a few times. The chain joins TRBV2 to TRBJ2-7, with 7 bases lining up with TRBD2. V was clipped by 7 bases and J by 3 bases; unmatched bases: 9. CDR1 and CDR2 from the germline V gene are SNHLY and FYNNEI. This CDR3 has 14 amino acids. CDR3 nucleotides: TGTGCCAGCAAAGTCGGGACTACCAACTACGAGCAGTACTTC. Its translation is CASKVGTTNYEQYF.

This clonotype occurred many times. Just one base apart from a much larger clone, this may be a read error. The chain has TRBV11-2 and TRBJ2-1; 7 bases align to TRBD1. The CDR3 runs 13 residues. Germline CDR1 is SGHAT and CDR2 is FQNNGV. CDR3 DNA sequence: TGTGCCAGCAGCTTGGGACAGCGCAATGAGCTGTTCTTC. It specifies CASSLGQRNELFF.

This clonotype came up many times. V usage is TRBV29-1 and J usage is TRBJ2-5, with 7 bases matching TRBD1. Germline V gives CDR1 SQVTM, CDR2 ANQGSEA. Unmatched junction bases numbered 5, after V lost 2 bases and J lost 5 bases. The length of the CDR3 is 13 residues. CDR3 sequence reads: CSVERGGGETQYF. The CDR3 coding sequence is TGCAGCGTTGAAAGAGGGGGCGGTGAGACCCAGTACTTC.

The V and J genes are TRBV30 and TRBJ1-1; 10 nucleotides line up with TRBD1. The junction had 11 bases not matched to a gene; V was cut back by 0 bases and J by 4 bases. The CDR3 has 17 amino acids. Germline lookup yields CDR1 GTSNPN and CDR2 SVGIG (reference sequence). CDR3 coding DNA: TGTGCCTGGAGTGTAGGACAGGGGGTAGGGTTTAGCACTGAAGCTTTCTTT. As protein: CAWSVGQGVGFSTEAFF.

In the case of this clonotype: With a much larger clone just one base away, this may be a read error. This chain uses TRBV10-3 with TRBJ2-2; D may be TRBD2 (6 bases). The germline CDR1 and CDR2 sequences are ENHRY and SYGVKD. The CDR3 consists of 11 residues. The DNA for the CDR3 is TGTGCCATCGGGCAAACCGGGGGGCTGTTTTTT. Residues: CAIGQTGGLFF.

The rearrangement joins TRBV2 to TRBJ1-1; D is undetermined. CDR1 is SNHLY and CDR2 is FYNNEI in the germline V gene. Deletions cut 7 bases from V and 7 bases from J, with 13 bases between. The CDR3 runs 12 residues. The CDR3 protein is CASIGIGREAFF. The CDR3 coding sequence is TGTGCCAGCATAGGTATCGGCCGTGAAGCTTTCTTT.

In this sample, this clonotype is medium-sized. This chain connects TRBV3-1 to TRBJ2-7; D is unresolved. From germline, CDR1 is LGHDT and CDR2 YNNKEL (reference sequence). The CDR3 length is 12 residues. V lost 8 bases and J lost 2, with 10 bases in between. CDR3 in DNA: TGTGCCAGCGGCATATTCCCCTACGAGCAGTACTTC. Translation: CASGIFPYEQYF.

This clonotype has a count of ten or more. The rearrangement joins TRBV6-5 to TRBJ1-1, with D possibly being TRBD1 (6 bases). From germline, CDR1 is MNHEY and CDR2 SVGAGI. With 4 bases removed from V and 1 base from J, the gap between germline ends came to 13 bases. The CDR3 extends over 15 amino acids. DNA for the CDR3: TGTGCCAGCAGTTTTACCAGGGGCCCGAACACTGAAGCTTTCTTT. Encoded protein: CASSFTRGPNTEAFF.

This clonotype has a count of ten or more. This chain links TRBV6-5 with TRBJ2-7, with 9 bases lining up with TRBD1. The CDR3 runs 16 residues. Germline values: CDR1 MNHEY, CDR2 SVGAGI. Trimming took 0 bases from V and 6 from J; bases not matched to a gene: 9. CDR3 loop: CASSYSRTGDVSEQYF. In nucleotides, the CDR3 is TGTGCCAGCAGTTACTCTAGGACAGGGGACGTCTCCGAGCAGTACTTC.

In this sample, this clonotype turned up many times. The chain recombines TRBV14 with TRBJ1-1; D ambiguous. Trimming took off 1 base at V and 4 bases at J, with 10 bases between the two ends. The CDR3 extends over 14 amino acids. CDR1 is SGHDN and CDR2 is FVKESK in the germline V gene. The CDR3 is CASSQVGYSTEAFF. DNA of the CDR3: TGTGCCAGCAGCCAAGTTGGGTACAGCACTGAAGCTTTCTTT.

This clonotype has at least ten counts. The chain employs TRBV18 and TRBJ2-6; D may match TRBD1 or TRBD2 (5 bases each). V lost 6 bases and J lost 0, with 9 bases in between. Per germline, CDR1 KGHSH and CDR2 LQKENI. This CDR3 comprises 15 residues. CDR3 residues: CASSPGRSGANVLTF. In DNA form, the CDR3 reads TGTGCCAGCTCCCCGGGGCGCTCTGGGGCCAACGTCCTGACTTTC.

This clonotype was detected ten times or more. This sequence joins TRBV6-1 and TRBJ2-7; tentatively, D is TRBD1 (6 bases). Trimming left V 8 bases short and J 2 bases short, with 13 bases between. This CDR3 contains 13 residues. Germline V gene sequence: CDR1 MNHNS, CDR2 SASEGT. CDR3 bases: TGTGCCAGCGAAAAGGACAGAGCCTACGAGCAGTACTTC. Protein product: CASEKDRAYEQYF.

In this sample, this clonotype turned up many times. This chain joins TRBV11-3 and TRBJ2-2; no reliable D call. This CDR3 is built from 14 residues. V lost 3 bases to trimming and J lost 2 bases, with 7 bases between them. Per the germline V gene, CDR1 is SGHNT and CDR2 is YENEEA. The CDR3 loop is CASSFSLNTGELFF. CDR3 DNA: TGTGCCAGCAGCTTTAGCCTTAACACCGGGGAGCTGTTTTTT.

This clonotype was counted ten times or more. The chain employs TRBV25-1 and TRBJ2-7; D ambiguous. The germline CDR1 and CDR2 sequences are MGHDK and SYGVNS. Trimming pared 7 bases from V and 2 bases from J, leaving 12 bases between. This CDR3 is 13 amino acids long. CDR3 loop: CASTKTDTYEQYF. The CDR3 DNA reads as TGTGCCAGCACCAAGACGGATACCTACGAGCAGTACTTC.

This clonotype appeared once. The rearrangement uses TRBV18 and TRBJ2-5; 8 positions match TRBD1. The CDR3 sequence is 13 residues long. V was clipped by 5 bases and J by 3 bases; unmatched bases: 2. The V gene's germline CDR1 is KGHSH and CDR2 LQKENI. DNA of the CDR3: TGTGCCAGCTCAGGGGACAGGAAAGAGACCCAGTACTTC. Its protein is CASSGDRKETQYF. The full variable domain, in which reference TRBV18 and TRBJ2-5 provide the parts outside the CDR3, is NAGVMQNPRHLVRRRGQEARLRCSPMKGHSHVYWYRQLPEEGLKFMVYLQKENIIDESGMPKERFSAEFPKEGPSILRIQQVVRGDSAAYFCASSGDRKETQYFGPGTRLLVL.

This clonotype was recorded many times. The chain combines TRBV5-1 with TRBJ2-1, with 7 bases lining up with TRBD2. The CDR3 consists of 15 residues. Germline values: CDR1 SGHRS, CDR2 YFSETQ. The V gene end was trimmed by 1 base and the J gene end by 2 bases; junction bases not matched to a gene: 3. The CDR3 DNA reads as TGCGCCAGCAGCTTGTCCGGGACTACCTACAATGAGCAGTTCTTC. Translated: CASSLSGTTYNEQFF.

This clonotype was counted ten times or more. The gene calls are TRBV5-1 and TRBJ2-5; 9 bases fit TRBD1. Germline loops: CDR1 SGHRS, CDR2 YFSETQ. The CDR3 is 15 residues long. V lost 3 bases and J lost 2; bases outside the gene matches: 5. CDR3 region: CASSSAGTGQETQYF. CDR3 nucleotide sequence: TGCGCCAGCAGCTCCGCCGGGACAGGGCAAGAGACCCAGTACTTC. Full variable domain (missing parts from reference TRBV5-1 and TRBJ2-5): KAGVTQTPRYLIKTRGQQVTLSCSPISGHRSVSWYQQTPGQGLQFLFEYFSETQRNKGNFPGRFSGRQFSNSRSEMNVSTLELGDSALYLCASSSAGTGQETQYFGPGTRLLVL.

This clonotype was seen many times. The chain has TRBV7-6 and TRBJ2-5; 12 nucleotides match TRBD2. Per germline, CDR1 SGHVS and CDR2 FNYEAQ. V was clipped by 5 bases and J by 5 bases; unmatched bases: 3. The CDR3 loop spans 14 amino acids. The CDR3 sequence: CASSPTSGSETQYF. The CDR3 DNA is TGTGCCAGCAGCCCGACTAGCGGGAGCGAGACCCAGTACTTC. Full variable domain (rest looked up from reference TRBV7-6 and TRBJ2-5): GAGVSQSPRYKVTKRGQDVALRCDPISGHVSLYWYRQALGQGPEFLTYFNYEAQQDKSGLPNDRFSAERPEGSISTLTIQRTEQRDSAMYRCASSPTSGSETQYFGPGTRLLVL.

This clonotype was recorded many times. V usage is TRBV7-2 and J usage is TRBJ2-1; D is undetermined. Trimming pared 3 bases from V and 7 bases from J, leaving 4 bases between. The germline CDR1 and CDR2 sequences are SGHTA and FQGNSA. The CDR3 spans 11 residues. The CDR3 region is CASSFYNEQFF. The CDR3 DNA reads TGTGCCAGCAGCTTCTATAATGAGCAGTTCTTC.

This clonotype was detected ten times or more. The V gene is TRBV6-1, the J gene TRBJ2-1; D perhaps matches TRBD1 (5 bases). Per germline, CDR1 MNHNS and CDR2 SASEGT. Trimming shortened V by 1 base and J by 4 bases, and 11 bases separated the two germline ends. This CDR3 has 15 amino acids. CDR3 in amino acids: CASSEGQFQYNEQFF. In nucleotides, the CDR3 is TGTGCCAGCAGTGAAGGACAGTTTCAGTACAATGAGCAGTTCTTC.

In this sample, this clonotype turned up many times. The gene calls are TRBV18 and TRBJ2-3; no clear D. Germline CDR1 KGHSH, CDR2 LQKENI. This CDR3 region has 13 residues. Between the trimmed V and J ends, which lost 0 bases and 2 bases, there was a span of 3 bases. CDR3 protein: CASSPPNTDTQYF. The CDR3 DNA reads TGTGCCAGCTCACCACCGAACACAGATACGCAGTATTTT.